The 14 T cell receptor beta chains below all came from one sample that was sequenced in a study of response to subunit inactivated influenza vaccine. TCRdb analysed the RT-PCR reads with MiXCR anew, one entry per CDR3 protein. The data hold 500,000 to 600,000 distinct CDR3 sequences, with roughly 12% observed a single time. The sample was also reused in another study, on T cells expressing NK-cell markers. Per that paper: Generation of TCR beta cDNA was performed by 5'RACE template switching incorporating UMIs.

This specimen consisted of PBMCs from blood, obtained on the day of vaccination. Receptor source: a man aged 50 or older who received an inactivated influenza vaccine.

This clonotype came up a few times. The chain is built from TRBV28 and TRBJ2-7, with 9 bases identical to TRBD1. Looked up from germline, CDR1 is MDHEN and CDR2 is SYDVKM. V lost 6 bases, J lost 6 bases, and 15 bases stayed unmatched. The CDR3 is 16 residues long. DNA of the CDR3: TGTGCCAGCAGGCTCACTCCGGGACAGGGCCGTTCCGAGCAGTACTTC. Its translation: CASRLTPGQGRSEQYF.

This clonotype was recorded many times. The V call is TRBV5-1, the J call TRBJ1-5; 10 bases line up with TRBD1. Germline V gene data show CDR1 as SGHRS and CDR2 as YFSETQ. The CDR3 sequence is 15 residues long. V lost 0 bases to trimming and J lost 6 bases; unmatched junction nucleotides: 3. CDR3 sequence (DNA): TGCGCCAGCAGCTTGGGACAGGGGGCGGGTCAGCCCCAGCATTTT. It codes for CASSLGQGAGQPQHF.

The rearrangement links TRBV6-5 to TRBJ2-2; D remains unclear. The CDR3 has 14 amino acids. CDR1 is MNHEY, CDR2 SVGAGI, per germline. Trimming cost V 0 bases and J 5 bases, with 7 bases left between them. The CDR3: CASSYSYTTGELFF. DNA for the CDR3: TGTGCCAGCAGTTACTCCTACACAACCGGGGAGCTGTTTTTT.

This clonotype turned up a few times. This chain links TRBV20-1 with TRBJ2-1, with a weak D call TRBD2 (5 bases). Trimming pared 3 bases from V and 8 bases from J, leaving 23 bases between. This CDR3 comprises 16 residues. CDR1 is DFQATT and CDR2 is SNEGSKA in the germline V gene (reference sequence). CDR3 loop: CSASGFLPSRSDEQFF. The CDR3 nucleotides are TGCAGTGCTAGTGGTTTTCTGCCTAGCAGGAGCGATGAGCAGTTCTTC.

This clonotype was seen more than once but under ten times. The CDR3 spells CSASRQTDSNQPQHF. The DNA of the CDR3 is TGCAGTGCTAGCCGACAGACTGATAGCAATCAGCCCCAGCATTTT. The rearrangement uses TRBV20-1 and TRBJ1-5; D may be TRBD1 (5 bases). The CDR3 covers 15 residues. V lost 3 bases, J lost 0 bases, and 12 bases lay in between. CDR1 is DFQATT, CDR2 SNEGSKA, per germline (reference sequence).

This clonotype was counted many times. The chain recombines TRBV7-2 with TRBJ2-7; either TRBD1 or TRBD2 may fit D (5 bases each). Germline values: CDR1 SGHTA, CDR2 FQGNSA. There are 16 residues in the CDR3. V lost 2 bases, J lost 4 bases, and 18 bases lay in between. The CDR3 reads CASSLIYGLRGYEQYF. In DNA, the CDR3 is TGTGCCAGCAGCTTAATATATGGGTTGAGGGGTTACGAGCAGTACTTC.

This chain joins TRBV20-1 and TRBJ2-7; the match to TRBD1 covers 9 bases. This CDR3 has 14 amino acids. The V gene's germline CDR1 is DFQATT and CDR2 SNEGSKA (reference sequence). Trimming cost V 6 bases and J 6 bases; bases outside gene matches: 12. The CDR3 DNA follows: TGCAGTGCGATCCTGACAGGGGGGACAGGCGAGCAGTACTTC. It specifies CSAILTGGTGEQYF.

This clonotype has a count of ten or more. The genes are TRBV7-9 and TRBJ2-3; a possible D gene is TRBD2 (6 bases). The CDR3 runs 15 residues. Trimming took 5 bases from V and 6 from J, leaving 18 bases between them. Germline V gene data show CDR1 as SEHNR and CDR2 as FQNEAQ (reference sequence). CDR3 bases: TGTGCCAGCAGCCCAGTAGCGGCCCGCCTTGATACGCAGTATTTT. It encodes CASSPVAARLDTQYF.

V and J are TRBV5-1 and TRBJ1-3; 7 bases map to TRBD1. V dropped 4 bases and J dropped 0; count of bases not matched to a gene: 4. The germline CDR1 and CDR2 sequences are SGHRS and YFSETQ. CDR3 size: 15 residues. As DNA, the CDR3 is TGCGCCAGCAGCGATGGACAGGCCTCTGGAAACACCATATATTTT. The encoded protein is CASSDGQASGNTIYF.

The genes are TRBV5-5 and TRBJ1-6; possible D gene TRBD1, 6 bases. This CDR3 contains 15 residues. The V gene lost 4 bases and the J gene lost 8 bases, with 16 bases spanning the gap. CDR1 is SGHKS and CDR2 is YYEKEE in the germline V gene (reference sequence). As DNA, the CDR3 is TGTGCCAGCAGCCCCCGGACAGTCTTTGATTCACCCCTCCACTTT. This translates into CASSPRTVFDSPLHF.

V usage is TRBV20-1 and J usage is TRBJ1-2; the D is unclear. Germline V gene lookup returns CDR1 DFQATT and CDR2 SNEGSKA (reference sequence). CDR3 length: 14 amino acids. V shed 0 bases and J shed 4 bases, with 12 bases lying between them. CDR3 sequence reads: CSARDQKAVYGYTF. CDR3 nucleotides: TGCAGTGCTAGAGATCAAAAGGCAGTCTATGGCTACACCTTC.

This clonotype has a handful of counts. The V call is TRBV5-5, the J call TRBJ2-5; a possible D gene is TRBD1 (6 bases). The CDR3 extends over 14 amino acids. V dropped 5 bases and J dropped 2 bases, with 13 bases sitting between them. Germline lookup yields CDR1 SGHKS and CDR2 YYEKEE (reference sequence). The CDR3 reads CASSLKGVQETQYF. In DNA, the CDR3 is TGTGCCAGCAGTCTTAAGGGGGTTCAAGAGACCCAGTACTTC.

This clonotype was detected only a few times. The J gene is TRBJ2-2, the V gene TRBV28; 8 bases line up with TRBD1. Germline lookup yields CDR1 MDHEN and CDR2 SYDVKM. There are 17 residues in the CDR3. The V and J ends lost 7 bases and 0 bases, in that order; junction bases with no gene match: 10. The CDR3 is CASKSGTGFANTGELFF. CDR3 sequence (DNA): TGTGCCAGCAAGTCTGGGACAGGCTTCGCGAACACCGGGGAGCTGTTTTTT. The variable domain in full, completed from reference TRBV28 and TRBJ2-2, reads DVKVTQSSRYLVKRTGEKVFLECVQDMDHENMFWYRQDPGLGLRLIYFSYDVKMKEKGDIPEGYSVSREKKERFSLILESASTNQTSMYLCASKSGTGFANTGELFFGEGSRLTVL.

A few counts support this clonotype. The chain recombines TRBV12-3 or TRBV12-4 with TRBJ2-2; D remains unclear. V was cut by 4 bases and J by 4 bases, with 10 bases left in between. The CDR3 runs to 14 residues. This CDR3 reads CASSWQVLTGELFF. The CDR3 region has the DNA TGTGCCAGCAGTTGGCAGGTCCTCACCGGGGAGCTGTTTTTT.